Sequencing of this TCR beta chain was carried out in a study of T-cell reconstitution after alpha-beta-depleted transplantation in children. Germline CDR1 reads SGHKS; CDR2 reads YYEKEE (reference sequence). The V end lost 3 bases, the J end lost 0 bases, and 17 bases lay between the germline ends. The CDR3 is 17 residues long. The TCRbeta library was prepared with unique molecular identifiers. One entry per CDR3 protein, called by TCRdb with MiXCR from the PCR reads. The sample holds 300,000 to 400,000 distinct CDR3 sequences; 13% are singletons and the top ten take about 3.9%. This TCR was recovered from a human donor who donated a stem cell graft to a child with Fanconi anemia. This chain links TRBV5-5 with TRBJ2-3; D might be TRBD1 (6 bases). Sequenced here: PBMCs, sampled from the stem cell graft. The DNA of the CDR3 is TGTGCCAGCAGCTCTTTTCCTGGGGGACATAGCACAGATACGCAGTATTTT. Protein product: CASSSFPGGHSTDTQYF.